This TCR beta chain was sequenced for a study of T cell responses to AZD1222 COVID-19 vaccine. TCRdb's table, derived via immunoSEQ multiplex PCR, lists solely in-frame clones and lacks some. Found here are 90,000 to 130,000 clones, roughly 87% of them singletons; the top ten hold roughly 3.2%. Trimming removed 4 bases from V and 9 bases from J, with 16 bases in between. CDR1 is SGHTA and CDR2 is FQGTGA in the germline V gene. The CDR3 spans 14 residues. This clone has only a few counts. Its antigen is still unknown. Study-wide findings and caveats: Repertoires were collected only later (after the peak T cell response had occurred).

Sample: peripheral blood, taken on day 0 of AZD1222 vaccination. The rearrangement uses TRBV7-3 and TRBJ2-1; D may correspond to TRBD1 or TRBD2 (6 bases each). The sequence derives from an adult in good health. CDR3 coding DNA: TGTGCCAGCAGCTCCACAGGGAAAGCGGGTGAGCAGTTCTTC. Its translation is CASSSTGKAGEQFF.